This T cell receptor beta chain was recorded in a study of blood T cells in healthy people across ages. Study outcomes and limitations: Diversity of TCR beta correlated strongly with naive T cell percentage. Per million T cells, TCR beta diversity dropped about linearly as age rose.

As to this clonotype: The antigen remains unidentified.

It was with a sample-barcoded 5' primer and a J-beta primer mix that a second PCR of about 6 to 11 cycles was run. All cDNA molecules were each tagged by a template-switch adaptor with 12 random nucleotides. Each CDR3 protein is one row after TCRdb ran MiXCR on the 5' RACE reads. The top ten hold 7.7% of the sample, which has 1.5 million to 2 million distinct CDR3 sequences, roughly 27% seen once. The CDR3 runs 12 residues. Deletions cut 0 bases from V and 6 bases from J, with 2 bases between. CDR1 is LGHDT, CDR2 YNNKEL, per germline (reference sequence). The authors drew around 9.3 milliliters of peripheral blood from each donor.

The source is a woman aged 30 to 39 in good health. This chain connects TRBV3-1 to TRBJ1-4, with D unresolved. Sequenced sample: blood. In DNA, the CDR3 is TGTGCCAGCAGCCAAGACCATGAAAAACTGTTTTTT. Its translation is CASSQDHEKLFF.